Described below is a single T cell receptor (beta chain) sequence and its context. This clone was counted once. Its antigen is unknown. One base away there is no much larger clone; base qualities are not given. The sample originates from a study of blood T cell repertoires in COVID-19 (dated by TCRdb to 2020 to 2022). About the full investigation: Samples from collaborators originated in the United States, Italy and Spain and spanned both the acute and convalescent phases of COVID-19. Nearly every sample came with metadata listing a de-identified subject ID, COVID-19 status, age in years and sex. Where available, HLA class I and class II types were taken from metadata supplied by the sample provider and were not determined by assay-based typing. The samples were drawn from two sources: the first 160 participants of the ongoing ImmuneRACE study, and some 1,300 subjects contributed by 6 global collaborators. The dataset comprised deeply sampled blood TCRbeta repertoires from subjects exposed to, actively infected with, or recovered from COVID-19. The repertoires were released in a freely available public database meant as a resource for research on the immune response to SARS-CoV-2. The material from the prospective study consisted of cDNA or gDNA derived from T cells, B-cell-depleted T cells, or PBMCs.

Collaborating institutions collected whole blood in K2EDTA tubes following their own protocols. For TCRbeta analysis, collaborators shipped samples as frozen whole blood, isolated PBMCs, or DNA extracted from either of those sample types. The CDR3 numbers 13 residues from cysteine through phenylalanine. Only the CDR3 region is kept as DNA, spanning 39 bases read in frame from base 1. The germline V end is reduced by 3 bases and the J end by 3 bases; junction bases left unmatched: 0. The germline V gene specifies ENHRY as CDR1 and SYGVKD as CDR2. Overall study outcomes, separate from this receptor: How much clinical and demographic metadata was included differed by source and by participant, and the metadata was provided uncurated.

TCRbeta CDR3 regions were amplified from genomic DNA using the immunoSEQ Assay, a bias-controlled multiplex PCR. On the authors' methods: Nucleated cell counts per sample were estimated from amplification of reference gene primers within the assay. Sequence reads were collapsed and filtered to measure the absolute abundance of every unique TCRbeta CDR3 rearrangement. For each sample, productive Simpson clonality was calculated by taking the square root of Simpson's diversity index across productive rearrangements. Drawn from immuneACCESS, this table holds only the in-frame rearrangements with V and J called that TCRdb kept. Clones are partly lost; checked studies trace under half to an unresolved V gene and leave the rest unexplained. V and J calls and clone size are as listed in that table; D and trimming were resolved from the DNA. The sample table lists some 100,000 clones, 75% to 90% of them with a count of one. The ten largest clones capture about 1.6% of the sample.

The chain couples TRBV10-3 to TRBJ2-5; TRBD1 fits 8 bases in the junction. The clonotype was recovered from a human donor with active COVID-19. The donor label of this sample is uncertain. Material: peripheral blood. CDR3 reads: CAISEQGEETQYF. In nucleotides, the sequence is TGTGCCATCAGTGAACAGGGGGAAGAGACCCAGTACTTC.